These 28 T cell receptor beta chains originate from one sample sequenced in a study of identical twins. TCRdb re-derived calls from the 5' RACE reads in MiXCR, one entry per CDR3 protein. Found here are over 600,000 distinct CDR3 sequences, 21% of them singletons; the top ten hold around 4.5%. This sample was shared with a second study, whose subject was T cells expressing NK-cell markers.

Sequencing used PBMCs. The receptors here all came from a woman between 18 and 29 years old in good health.

The chain couples TRBV27 to TRBJ2-6, with D tentatively TRBD2 (5 bases). Trimming shortened V by 5 bases and J by 0 bases, and 11 bases separated the two germline ends. This CDR3 has 16 residues. Germline assignment: CDR1 MNHEY and CDR2 SMNVEV (reference sequence). In DNA, the CDR3 is TGTGCCAGCAGTCCCGGGGTGTACTCTGGGGCCAACGTCCTGACTTTC. This gives the protein CASSPGVYSGANVLTF. The full variable domain, completed using reference TRBV27 and TRBJ2-6, is EAQVTQNPRYLITVTGKKLTVTCSQNMNHEYMSWYRQDPGLGLRQIYYSMNVEVTDKGDVPEGYKVSRKEKRNFPLILESPSPNQTSLYFCASSPGVYSGANVLTFGAGSRLTVL.

The chain combines TRBV30 with TRBJ2-3; D ambiguous. CDR1 GTSNPN and CDR2 SVGIG come from the germline V gene (reference sequence). The CDR3 length is 13 residues. The V end lost 0 bases, the J end lost 6 bases, and 10 bases lay between the germline ends. In nucleotides, the CDR3 is TGTGCCTGGAGTGTCCAGCCTATGGATACGCAGTATTTT. This sequence encodes CAWSVQPMDTQYF.

This clonotype was counted many times. V gene TRBV9 combines with J gene TRBJ1-2; TRBD1 matches at 9 bases. The CDR3 loop spans 14 amino acids. V shed 4 bases and J 8 bases; nucleotides not matched to a gene: 9. Germline lookup yields CDR1 SGDLS and CDR2 YYNGEE. CDR3 in amino acids: CASSSGDRAEGYTF. CDR3 DNA sequence: TGTGCCAGCAGCTCAGGGGACAGGGCAGAAGGCTACACCTTC.

This clonotype has a handful of counts. This chain connects TRBV7-9 to TRBJ1-1, with a weak D call TRBD1 (5 bases). Between the trimmed V and J ends, which lost 1 base and 5 bases, there was a span of 14 bases. The CDR3 is made up of 15 amino acids. CDR1 and CDR2 from the germline V gene are SEHNR and FQNEAQ (reference sequence). The CDR3 coding sequence is TGTGCCAGCAGCTTAGTGGGAGCAGGGAATACTGAAGCTTTCTTT. Translated: CASSLVGAGNTEAFF.

The genes are TRBV20-1 and TRBJ2-1; maybe TRBD2 (5 bases). In germline, CDR1 is DFQATT, CDR2 SNEGSKA (reference sequence). V lost 3 bases and J 5 bases, leaving 11 bases between the germline ends. The CDR3 has 13 residues. The CDR3 sequence is CSASGASHNEQFF. The CDR3, as DNA: TGCAGTGCTAGTGGCGCTAGCCACAATGAGCAGTTCTTC.

This clonotype was counted many times. The V and J genes are TRBV20-1 and TRBJ2-7; unclear D gene. Germline V gene data show CDR1 as DFQATT and CDR2 as SNEGSKA (reference sequence). Between the trimmed V and J ends, which lost 6 bases and 2 bases, there was a span of 14 bases. The CDR3 runs 13 residues. The CDR3 nucleotides read TGCAGTGCAAATAAGCGCGATACCTACGAGCAGTACTTC. This gives the protein CSANKRDTYEQYF.

This clonotype showed up just a few times. The V call is TRBV7-8, the J call TRBJ2-1; 13 bases are shared with TRBD2. Trimming cost V 4 bases and J 1 base; bases outside gene matches: 13. This CDR3 is 20 amino acids long. The germline CDR1 and CDR2 sequences are SGHVS and FQNEAQ. DNA of the CDR3: TGTGCCAGCAGCTGTTGCCTCGGACTAGCGGGGGCCCGATCCTACAATGAGCAGTTCTTC. Its translation is CASSCCLGLAGARSYNEQFF.

This clonotype was picked up a small number of times. The chain employs TRBV12-3 or TRBV12-4 and TRBJ1-4, with D tentatively TRBD1 (6 bases). Trimming removed 6 bases at V and 3 bases at J, with 14 bases between. CDR3 length equals 15 residues. The CDR3 DNA reads as TGTGCCAGCAGCGACACACAGGGTGCTAATGAAAAACTGTTTTTT. This sequence encodes CASSDTQGANEKLFF.

This chain connects TRBV15 to TRBJ2-3; the D gene could be TRBD1 or TRBD2 (7 bases each). The CDR3 consists of 17 residues. Germline CDR1 reads LNHNV; CDR2 reads YYDKDF (reference sequence). V shed 1 base and J shed 2 bases, with 16 bases lying between them. For the CDR3, the DNA is TGTGCCACCAGCAGAGTCAGGGGGAGCGGGATCACAGATACGCAGTATTTT. It yields the protein CATSRVRGSGITDTQYF.

This clonotype was seen at least ten times. V gene TRBV7-2 combines with J gene TRBJ2-5; D might be TRBD1 (5 bases). CDR1 is SGHTA and CDR2 is FQGNSA in the germline V gene. The V end lost 3 bases, the J end lost 0 bases, and 8 bases lay between the germline ends. This CDR3 is built from 14 residues. CDR3: CASSFSTDQETQYF. As DNA, the CDR3 is TGTGCCAGCAGCTTCTCGACAGACCAAGAGACCCAGTACTTC.

This clonotype has only a few counts. The chain joins TRBV10-3 to TRBJ2-1, with TRBD2 identical over 8 bases. CDR1 is ENHRY and CDR2 is SYGVKD in the germline V gene. J was trimmed by 2 bases and V by 6 bases; bases with no gene match: 6. The CDR3 totals 15 residues. The CDR3 nucleotides are TGTGCCATCAGGGGTAGCGGGGAGGCCTACAATGAGCAGTTCTTC. This codes for CAIRGSGEAYNEQFF.

The chain uses TRBV7-2 and TRBJ2-1; TRBD1 is a possible D gene (6 bases). V was pared by 6 bases and J by 8 bases, with 14 bases between. The CDR3 contains 13 residues. Germline assignment: CDR1 SGHTA and CDR2 FQGNSA. The CDR3 sequence is CASSQQGVDEQFF. CDR3 coding DNA: TGTGCCAGCAGTCAACAGGGTGTCGATGAGCAGTTCTTC.

This clonotype has ten or more counts. The chain recombines TRBV10-3 with TRBJ1-2; 7 bases are shared with TRBD1. The CDR3 is 14 amino acids. The germline V gene has CDR1 ENHRY and CDR2 SYGVKD. Trimming at V came to 11 bases and at J to 3 bases, leaving 12 bases not matched to a gene. CDR3: CASRKGAGDYGYTF. The CDR3 DNA follows: TGTGCCTCCAGAAAGGGGGCGGGCGACTATGGCTACACCTTC.

This chain uses TRBV9 with TRBJ1-2; D unclear. CDR3 length equals 12 residues. V was clipped by 0 bases and J by 7 bases, with 7 bases between them. CDR1 SGDLS and CDR2 YYNGEE come from the germline V gene. The CDR3 DNA sequence: TGTGCCAGCAGCGTAGAGGTATCTGGCTACACCTTC. This encodes CASSVEVSGYTF.

There are many counts of this clonotype. Here the CDR3 reads CASSPRTSGDYNEQFF. The CDR3 DNA sequence: TGTGCCAGCAGTCCGCGGACTAGCGGGGACTACAATGAGCAGTTCTTC. The rearrangement links TRBV7-2 to TRBJ2-1, with 12 bases aligning to TRBD2. The germline CDR1 and CDR2 sequences are SGHTA and FQGNSA. The V and J ends lost 6 bases and 3 bases, in that order; junction bases with no gene match: 6. This CDR3 spans 16 amino acids.

This clonotype occurred a few times. The genes are TRBV11-2 and TRBJ2-2; TRBD2 might be the D (6 bases). V lost 2 bases, J lost 1 base, and 17 bases lay in between. The CDR3 length is 18 residues. CDR1 and CDR2 from the germline V gene are SGHAT and FQNNGV. The CDR3 sequence: CASSLIGLRGMNTGELFF. The CDR3 DNA sequence: TGTGCCAGCAGCTTAATCGGGCTTCGGGGGATGAACACCGGGGAGCTGTTTTTT. Variable domain in full (rest from reference TRBV11-2 and TRBJ2-2): EAGVAQSPRYKIIEKRQSVAFWCNPISGHATLYWYQQILGQGPKLLIQFQNNGVVDDSQLPKDRFSAERLKGVDSTLKIQPAKLEDSAVYLCASSLIGLRGMNTGELFFGEGSRLTVL.

This clonotype was seen at least ten times. The CDR3 bases are TGCGCCAGCAGCTTTTGGGACAGGGACGGGAATGAGCAGTTCTTC. This translates into CASSFWDRDGNEQFF. The chain is built from TRBV5-1 and TRBJ2-1, with TRBD1 matching 9 bases. The CDR3 has 15 residues. Trimming at V came to 2 bases and at J to 7 bases, leaving 7 bases not matched to a gene. The germline V gene has CDR1 SGHRS and CDR2 YFSETQ.

This clonotype was seen a few times. The rearrangement uses TRBV29-1 and TRBJ2-7, with 7 bases that match TRBD2. The germline V gene has CDR1 SQVTM and CDR2 ANQGSEA. CDR3 size: 12 residues. The ends lost 7 bases at V and 6 bases at J; junction bases unmatched: 9. CDR3 amino acids: CSAAGTIGEQYF. The CDR3 DNA is TGCAGCGCGGCCGGGACTATAGGCGAGCAGTACTTC.

This clonotype was recorded at least ten times. The rearrangement joins TRBV29-1 to TRBJ2-2, with TRBD2 matching 12 bases. CDR1 and CDR2 (germline): SQVTM, ANQGSEA. The CDR3 has 15 amino acids. J lost 6 bases, V lost 5 bases, and 7 bases had no gene match. The DNA for the CDR3 is TGCAGCGTTACTAGCGGGAGGCCGTTCGCCGGGGAGCTGTTTTTT. Translating gives CSVTSGRPFAGELFF.

The rearrangement joins TRBV7-8 to TRBJ2-7, with D tentatively TRBD1 or TRBD2 (5 bases each). Per the germline V gene, CDR1 is SGHVS and CDR2 is FQNEAQ. CDR3 length: 16 amino acids. V was trimmed by 5 bases and J by 2 bases, leaving 19 bases between them. This chain's CDR3 is CASSPLVGDGTYEQYF. For the CDR3, the DNA is TGTGCCAGCAGCCCATTAGTGGGGGACGGGACCTACGAGCAGTACTTC. Variable domain in full (rest from reference TRBV7-8 and TRBJ2-7): GAGVSQSPRYKVAKRGQDVALRCDPISGHVSLFWYQQALGQGPEFLTYFQNEAQLDKSGLPSDRFFAERPEGSVSTLKIQRTQQEDSAVYLCASSPLVGDGTYEQYFGPGTRLTVT.

J is TRBJ2-7 and V is TRBV15; 9 bases agree with TRBD1. The CDR3 spans 15 residues. V was clipped by 1 base and J by 3 bases; unmatched bases: 4. Germline CDR1 LNHNV, CDR2 YYDKDF (reference sequence). The CDR3 spells CATSRAGQGNYEQYF. As DNA, the CDR3 is TGTGCCACCAGCAGAGCGGGACAGGGCAACTACGAGCAGTACTTC.

The rearrangement links TRBV9 to TRBJ2-1, with 8 nucleotides matching TRBD2. CDR1 is SGDLS and CDR2 is YYNGEE in the germline V gene. V shed 4 bases, J shed 7 bases, and the junction held 7 bases outside the gene matches. This CDR3 has 14 amino acids. The DNA for the CDR3 is TGTGCCAGCAGCTCCCCCGGGACTAGTAATGAGCAGTTCTTC. It specifies CASSSPGTSNEQFF.

The table lists this clonotype with a few counts. The chain carries TRBV10-3 and TRBJ2-5, with 8 positions matching TRBD1. The germline V gene has CDR1 ENHRY and CDR2 SYGVKD. Unmatched junction bases numbered 11, after V lost 2 bases and J lost 3 bases. The CDR3 consists of 17 residues. In DNA form, the CDR3 reads TGTGCCATCAGTGAGCACGAGTCCGGGACAGGAGAAGAGACCCAGTACTTC. This sequence encodes CAISEHESGTGEETQYF.

The chain joins TRBV15 to TRBJ2-7; the D is unclear. Germline V gene data show CDR1 as LNHNV and CDR2 as YYDKDF (reference sequence). The CDR3 loop spans 14 amino acids. V was cut by 0 bases and J by 3 bases, with 9 bases left in between. The CDR3 region is CATSRDLARYEQYF. In nucleotides, the CDR3 is TGTGCCACCAGCAGAGATCTCGCCCGCTACGAGCAGTACTTC.

There are many counts of this clonotype. This rearrangement joins TRBV29-1 to TRBJ2-1; 7 bases are a match to TRBD1. J gave up 8 bases and V 7 bases, and 5 bases lay outside the gene matches. Germline V CDR1 and CDR2: SQVTM, ANQGSEA. CDR3 size: 11 residues. CDR3 sequence reads: CSGRQGHEQFF. Written as DNA, the CDR3 is TGCAGCGGGAGACAGGGACATGAGCAGTTCTTC.

The V call is TRBV5-1, the J call TRBJ2-1; D call uncertain. The CDR3 length is 14 residues. V was pared by 2 bases and J by 1 base, with 7 bases between. The germline V gene has CDR1 SGHRS and CDR2 YFSETQ. This CDR3 reads CASSFSPSYNEQFF. CDR3 sequence (DNA): TGCGCCAGCAGCTTTTCTCCGTCCTACAATGAGCAGTTCTTC.

This clonotype has a handful of counts. CDR3 nucleotides: TGTGCCAGCAGTTCTGGAGGGACTAACTATGGCTACACCTTC. Its protein is CASSSGGTNYGYTF. V is TRBV6-5 and J is TRBJ1-2; D not resolved. The CDR3 spans 14 residues. Germline loops: CDR1 MNHEY, CDR2 SVGAGI. Trimming pared 4 bases from V and 0 bases from J, leaving 9 bases between.

This clonotype showed up just a few times. The rearrangement joins TRBV20-1 to TRBJ1-2; 8 nucleotides agree with TRBD1. J lost 6 bases, V lost 6 bases, and 6 bases had no gene match. CDR3 length equals 12 residues. Per germline, CDR1 DFQATT and CDR2 SNEGSKA (reference sequence). CDR3 protein: CSATQGGHGYTF. DNA for the CDR3: TGCAGTGCGACACAGGGGGGCCATGGCTACACCTTC.